This is a list of T cell receptor beta chains from one sample in a study of T cell changes during pregnancy in multiple sclerosis. Assay: immunoSEQ multiplex PCR; the TCRdb copy retains only in-frame clones and omits some. The sample yields 52,000 or so clones, more than 80% seen once. The sample here was CD4+ T cells from peripheral blood mononuclear cells, taken in the first trimester of pregnancy. These receptors were taken from a female donor with multiple sclerosis, enrolled in a pregnancy study. The CDR3 runs from the conserved cysteine through the conserved F or W. A D gene is named only where the DNA matches it firmly. For some rows the clone size is stated as once, few or many, or as a class when expanded; others skip it.

j_gene,v_gene,abundance,d_gene,CDR3nt,CDR3aa
TRBJ2-7,TRBV2,NA,TRBD2,TGTGCCAGCAGTCCAACTAGCGGGAGTTCCTACGAGCAGTACTTC,CASSPTSGSSYEQYF
TRBJ1-2,TRBV7-2,once,TRBD1,TGTGCCAGCAGCTTAGCGGGACAGGGGTATGGCTACACCTTC,CASSLAGQGYGYTF
TRBJ2-3,TRBV10-2,NA,NA,TGCGCCAGCAGTGAAGGGAGAGTCACAGATACGCAGTATTTT,CASSEGRVTDTQYF
TRBJ2-2,TRBV19,NA,NA,TGTGCCAGTAGTCTCCGCCGTGGAAGGGGAACCGGGGAGCTGTTTTTT,CASSLRRGRGTGELFF
TRBJ2-4,TRBV6-1,few,NA,TGTGCCAGCAGGGTCGGCAAAAACATTCAGTACTTC,CASRVGKNIQYF
TRBJ2-3,TRBV21-1,NA,NA,TGTGCCAGCACTCCACCTAACGCGCGGAGCACAGATACGCAGTATTTT,CASTPPNARSTDTQYF
TRBJ2-3,TRBV7-3,once,NA,TGTGCCAGCAGCAACAACCCGGCGACAGCAACCACAGATACGCAGTATTTT,CASSNNPATATTDTQYF
TRBJ1-1,TRBV19,NA,TRBD1,TGTGCCAGTATTCCACAGGGGGCGCGGGGTGAAGCTTTCTTT,CASIPQGARGEAFF
TRBJ1-3,TRBV9,NA,NA,TGTGCCAGCAGCCCCCCTCGTGGAAACACCATATATTTT,CASSPPRGNTIYF
TRBJ1-5,TRBV6-1,NA,TRBD1,TGTGCCAGCAGTGAAGGGGACAGCACCAATCAGCCCCAGCATTTT,CASSEGDSTNQPQHF
TRBJ2-7,TRBV5-4,NA,NA,TGTGCCAGCAGCCTCCGGGACACAGCCTACGAGCAGTACTTC,CASSLRDTAYEQYF
TRBJ2-1,TRBV7-7,NA,NA,TGTGCTAGCAGCTTAGGAGGGGGCAATGAGCAGTTCTTC,CASSLGGGNEQFF
TRBJ1-1,TRBV5-8,NA,NA,TGTGCCAGCAGCTACCCGGGGAGGAACACTGAAGCTTTCTTT,CASSYPGRNTEAFF
TRBJ2-7,TRBV9,NA,TRBD2,TGTGCCAGCAGCGTCGGGACTAGCGGGAGGGCAGCCTACGAGCAGTACTTC,CASSVGTSGRAAYEQYF